This TCR beta chain appears in the sequencing data of a study of PD-1 blockade in classical Hodgkin lymphoma. Each and every patient relapsed after autologous stem cell transplantation, and patients got differing brentuximab vedotin exposure. Generated by immunoSEQ multiplex PCR, the TCRdb table keeps only in-frame clones and is missing some. Of about 34,000 clones in the sample, 76% were seen once. Germline V gene lookup returns CDR1 SEHNR and CDR2 FQNEAQ (reference sequence). This CDR3 contains 15 residues. The sequences come from peripheral blood mononuclear cells (PBMCs), collected before the second cycle of nivolumab. The TCR was taken from a human donor with classical Hodgkin lymphoma. J is TRBJ2-5 and V is TRBV7-9; D ambiguous. The J call is in doubt because the DNA end fits TRBJ2-7 better. The CDR3 nucleotides read TGTGCCAGCAGCTTAGGGTGGGGAAGCTCCTACGAGCAGTACTTC. Its translation: CASSLGWGSSYEQYF.